The 27 T cell receptor beta chains below were found in one sample sequenced in a study of T cells in Graves' hyperthyroidism and ophthalmopathy. Amplified TCR beta CDR3 regions derived from RNA transcripts. Initially, a first-round RT-PCR of the TCR CDR3 employed the HTBI primer set. TCRdb passed the multiplex PCR reads through MiXCR, listing each CDR3 protein once. The table shows around 570,000 distinct CDR3 sequences, with about 20% occurring only once. Sequencing input: blood. The receptors originated from a man in his forties with Graves' ophthalmopathy.

This clonotype was picked up a small number of times. The chain couples TRBV7-9 to TRBJ2-1, with TRBD2 identical over 9 bases. Germline assignment: CDR1 SEHNR and CDR2 FQNEAQ (reference sequence). The V and J ends lost 7 bases and 2 bases, in that order; junction bases with no gene match: 6. The length of the CDR3 is 15 residues. The DNA of the CDR3 is TGTGCCAGCATCGATAGCGGGAGTGCCTACAATGAGCAGTTCTTC. It codes for CASIDSGSAYNEQFF.

CDR3 in DNA: TGTGCCAGCAGTTACTCCTACGGACGTGAAGCTTTCTTT. Residues: CASSYSYGREAFF. The V gene is TRBV6-5, the J gene TRBJ1-1; D is unclear. The CDR3 loop spans 13 amino acids. Germline-derived CDR1 and CDR2 are MNHEY and SVGAGI. V lost 0 bases, J lost 7 bases, and 9 bases lay in between.

V usage is TRBV11-2 and J usage is TRBJ1-1; D remains ambiguous. There are 14 residues in the CDR3. CDR1 and CDR2 (germline): SGHAT, FQNNGV. V lost 5 bases, J lost 4 bases, and 14 bases lay in between. CDR3 DNA sequence: TGTGCCAGCAGCATTAGGATGTCTGGCACTGAAGCTTTCTTT. Translating it yields CASSIRMSGTEAFF.

This clonotype was seen at least ten times. The chain joins TRBV5-1 to TRBJ2-3; no firm D call. Looked up from germline, CDR1 is SGHRS and CDR2 is YFSETQ. Trimming took off 0 bases at V and 6 bases at J, with 8 bases between the two ends. The CDR3 extends over 13 amino acids. This CDR3 reads CASSLGSPDTQYF. In nucleotides, the CDR3 is TGCGCCAGCAGCTTGGGGTCACCGGATACGCAGTATTTT.

The gene calls are TRBV5-1 and TRBJ1-4; 9 nucleotides agree with TRBD1. V was clipped by 0 bases and J by 6 bases; unmatched bases: 9. The CDR3 length is 17 residues. The germline CDR1 and CDR2 sequences are SGHRS and YFSETQ. CDR3 residues: CASSLAPQGASDEKLFF. CDR3 in DNA: TGCGCCAGCAGCTTGGCCCCACAGGGGGCTTCGGATGAAAAACTGTTTTTT.

Ten or more counts support this clonotype. The chain couples TRBV15 to TRBJ2-7; TRBD2 might be the D (5 bases). The germline V gene encodes CDR1 LNHNV and CDR2 YYDKDF (reference sequence). The CDR3 covers 13 residues. V gave up 1 base and J gave up 6 bases, with 10 bases separating them. The CDR3 region is CATSRAGSGEQYF. The CDR3 nucleotides are TGTGCCACCAGCAGAGCGGGGTCGGGCGAGCAGTACTTC.

This chain connects TRBV29-1 to TRBJ2-7, with a weak D call TRBD1 (6 bases). V gave up 4 bases and J gave up 1 base, with 11 bases separating them. Germline V gives CDR1 SQVTM, CDR2 ANQGSEA. The CDR3 is made up of 13 amino acids. This CDR3 is CSVGAGASYEQYF. In DNA form, the CDR3 reads TGCAGCGTTGGGGCAGGGGCTTCCTACGAGCAGTACTTC.

Comments on this clonotype: This could be a read error, since a much larger clone is one nucleotide away. The CDR3 does not close with the conserved phenylalanine or tryptophan, likely indicating a read error. This sequence joins TRBV6-9 and TRBJ2-7; D is ambiguous. Germline V lookup: CDR1 MNHGY, CDR2 SVAAGI. CDR3 length: 13 amino acids. The V and J ends lost 4 bases and 0 bases respectively, with 7 bases between them. The CDR3 is CASSSRPSYEQYL. CDR3 sequence (DNA): TGTGCCAGCAGTTCCCGTCCCTCCTACGAGCAGTACCTC.

V is TRBV6-1 and J is TRBJ1-2; weak D call: TRBD1 (6 bases). Germline assignment: CDR1 MNHNS and CDR2 SASEGT. The CDR3 has 16 residues. V lost 6 bases, J lost 4 bases, and 21 bases lay in between. CDR3 DNA: TGTGCCAGCAGCCCCACGGGGGGGGCAGAAGGCTATGGCTACACCTTC. It is translated as CASSPTGGAEGYGYTF.

V and J are TRBV12-3 or TRBV12-4 and TRBJ2-6; 7 bases line up with TRBD2. V lost 10 bases and J lost 1; bases outside the gene matches: 7. This CDR3 is built from 15 residues. The CDR3 DNA reads TGTGCCACAACCGGGGGAGGGTCTGGGGCCAACGTCCTGACTTTC. Protein product: CATTGGGSGANVLTF.

At least ten counts were recorded for this clonotype. The chain uses TRBV20-1 and TRBJ2-7; D may be TRBD2 (5 bases). The germline CDR1 and CDR2 sequences are DFQATT and SNEGSKA (reference sequence). Trimming cost V 2 bases and J 6 bases, with 17 bases left between them. The CDR3 is 14 amino acids. CDR3 protein: CSARSSDRASEQYF. CDR3 DNA: TGCAGTGCTAGAAGTAGCGATAGGGCTAGCGAGCAGTACTTC.

CDR3 loop: CSAIDYGGTDTQYF. The CDR3 DNA reads TGCAGTGCCATAGACTACGGGGGCACAGATACGCAGTATTTT. The V and J genes are TRBV20-1 and TRBJ2-3, with D perhaps matching TRBD2 (5 bases). The CDR3 sequence is 14 residues long. Germline lookup yields CDR1 DFQATT and CDR2 SNEGSKA (reference sequence). V was shortened by 6 bases and J by 1 base, with 14 bases between the two germline ends.

CDR3 DNA: TGTGCCAGCAGCTTCCTCGGACTAACAGATACGCAGTATTTT. Protein sequence: CASSFLGLTDTQYF. The rearrangement joins TRBV13 to TRBJ2-3, with a weak D call TRBD2 (6 bases). CDR3 length: 14 residues. V was trimmed by 3 bases and J by 3 bases, leaving 10 bases between them. Germline values: CDR1 PRHDT, CDR2 FYEKMQ (reference sequence).

This clonotype was detected many times. The rearrangement uses TRBV4-3 and TRBJ2-7, with TRBD2 matching 9 bases. CDR3 length: 18 residues. The J segment lost 0 bases and the V segment lost 2 bases, leaving 11 bases of the junction unmatched. Germline V gene sequence: CDR1 LGHNA, CDR2 YSLEER. The CDR3 sequence is CASSQHSGVAGVSYEQYF. For the CDR3, the DNA is TGCGCCAGCAGCCAACATTCAGGGGTAGCGGGGGTCTCCTACGAGCAGTACTTC.

The chain recombines TRBV12-3 or TRBV12-4 with TRBJ2-7; no firm D call. Deletions cut 6 bases from V and 4 bases from J, with 10 bases between. The length of the CDR3 is 12 residues. For the CDR3, the DNA is TGTGCCAGCAGCTCTACACCTTACGAGCAGTACTTC. It encodes CASSSTPYEQYF.

This clonotype came up many times. The chain carries TRBV10-3 and TRBJ2-5, with TRBD2 identical over 11 bases. Germline V gives CDR1 ENHRY, CDR2 SYGVKD. This CDR3 contains 15 residues. With V trimmed by 0 bases and J by 3 bases, 0 bases remained unmatched. In DNA form, the CDR3 reads TGTGCCATCAGTGAGTCGGGACTAGCGGAAGAGACCCAGTACTTC. This gives the protein CAISESGLAEETQYF.

This clonotype was observed many times. The V call is TRBV3-1, the J call TRBJ2-7; D unresolved. The CDR3 totals 12 residues. V was pared by 1 base and J by 4 bases, with 5 bases between. CDR1 and CDR2 from the germline V gene are LGHDT and YNNKEL (reference sequence). The CDR3 DNA is TGTGCCAGCAGCCAAGTAAGTTACGAGCAGTACTTC. This codes for CASSQVSYEQYF.

This clonotype was detected only a few times. This chain uses TRBV12-3 or TRBV12-4 with TRBJ1-4; the match to TRBD1 covers 7 bases. The CDR3 consists of 15 residues. The V and J ends lost 6 bases and 3 bases, in that order; junction bases with no gene match: 7. CDR3 DNA sequence: TGTGCCAGCAGCCCCGACAGGGAGTCTAATGAAAAACTGTTTTTT. The encoded protein is CASSPDRESNEKLFF.

The chain combines TRBV30 with TRBJ2-5; D possibly uses TRBD1 or TRBD2 (7 bases each). This CDR3 region has 13 residues. Trimming cost V 7 bases and J 9 bases, with 21 bases left between them. Germline V gene lookup returns CDR1 GTSNPN and CDR2 SVGIG (reference sequence). The CDR3 region has the DNA TGTGCCTCCCTGGGAGCAGGGGGGGTGGCCCAGTACTTC. Its translation is CASLGAGGVAQYF.

This clonotype was seen ten or more times. The rearrangement joins TRBV2 to TRBJ2-7; 8 bases map to TRBD2. Germline trimming cut 6 bases from V and 5 bases from J; bases unmatched to any gene: 9. This CDR3 region has 14 residues. CDR1 is SNHLY and CDR2 is FYNNEI in the germline V gene. CDR3 in DNA: TGTGCCAGCAGCCCGGGGGGGGCTCGGGACGAGCAGTACTTC. Amino acid sequence: CASSPGGARDEQYF.

This clonotype was seen a handful of times. V and J are TRBV6-2 or TRBV6-3 and TRBJ2-1; TRBD2 aligns across 9 bases. Germline CDR1 reads MNHEY; CDR2 reads SVGEGT. V lost 6 bases, J lost 5 bases, and 11 bases stayed unmatched. This CDR3 region has 16 residues. The DNA for the CDR3 is TGTGCCAGCAGGCCGCCGACTAGCGGAGGGGACAATGAGCAGTTCTTC. The encoded protein is CASRPPTSGGDNEQFF.

This clonotype was observed a few times. The rearrangement joins TRBV12-3 or TRBV12-4 to TRBJ1-1, with D possibly being TRBD1 (5 bases). The CDR3 sequence is 15 residues long. Trimming removed 11 bases at V and 1 base at J, with 20 bases between. Written as DNA, the CDR3 is TGTGCCTTAACGAAAGTCCAAGGGACGAACACTGAAGCTTTCTTT. Translated: CALTKVQGTNTEAFF.

The chain employs TRBV2 and TRBJ2-2; 14 nucleotides match TRBD2. The CDR3 consists of 15 residues. In germline, CDR1 is SNHLY, CDR2 FYNNEI. J gave up 6 bases and V 6 bases, and 3 bases lay outside the gene matches. The CDR3 loop is CASRGGLAGAGELFF. CDR3 DNA: TGTGCCAGCAGGGGGGGACTAGCGGGAGCCGGGGAGCTGTTTTTT.

CDR3 coding DNA: TGTGCCAGCAGTTTATTGCAGGGGCCTAACGAGCAGTACTTC. Amino acids: CASSLLQGPNEQYF. The chain is built from TRBV27 and TRBJ2-7; D possibly corresponds to TRBD1 (6 bases). The CDR3 is made up of 14 amino acids. The germline V gene encodes CDR1 MNHEY and CDR2 SMNVEV (reference sequence). V shed 1 base and J shed 5 bases, with 12 bases lying between them.

This clonotype was detected ten times or more. The chain recombines TRBV11-2 with TRBJ2-5, with D unresolved. The CDR3 contains 14 residues. Germline assignment: CDR1 SGHAT and CDR2 FQNNGV. The V and J ends lost 5 bases and 5 bases respectively, with 15 bases between them. CDR3 nucleotide sequence: TGTGCCAGCAGCCGGCGGTCGGGCACTGAGACCCAGTACTTC. This sequence encodes CASSRRSGTETQYF.

The rearrangement joins TRBV20-1 to TRBJ1-2; D ambiguous. This CDR3 has 15 amino acids. Trimming stripped 0 bases from V and 8 bases from J, with 19 bases between. The V gene's germline CDR1 is DFQATT and CDR2 SNEGSKA (reference sequence). The CDR3 DNA reads TGCAGTGCTAGAGATCCCTGGTCCCCCCAGGTCGGCTACACCTTC. Amino acid sequence: CSARDPWSPQVGYTF.

This clonotype has ten or more counts. The chain joins TRBV28 to TRBJ2-5, with D possibly matching TRBD2 (6 bases). There are 15 residues in the CDR3. The V end was cut by 4 bases, the J end by 0 bases, with 12 bases between. Per the germline V gene, CDR1 is MDHEN and CDR2 is SYDVKM. CDR3 sequence reads: CASSSTGTYQETQYF. The CDR3 nucleotides read TGTGCCAGCAGTTCAACCGGGACTTACCAAGAGACCCAGTACTTC.